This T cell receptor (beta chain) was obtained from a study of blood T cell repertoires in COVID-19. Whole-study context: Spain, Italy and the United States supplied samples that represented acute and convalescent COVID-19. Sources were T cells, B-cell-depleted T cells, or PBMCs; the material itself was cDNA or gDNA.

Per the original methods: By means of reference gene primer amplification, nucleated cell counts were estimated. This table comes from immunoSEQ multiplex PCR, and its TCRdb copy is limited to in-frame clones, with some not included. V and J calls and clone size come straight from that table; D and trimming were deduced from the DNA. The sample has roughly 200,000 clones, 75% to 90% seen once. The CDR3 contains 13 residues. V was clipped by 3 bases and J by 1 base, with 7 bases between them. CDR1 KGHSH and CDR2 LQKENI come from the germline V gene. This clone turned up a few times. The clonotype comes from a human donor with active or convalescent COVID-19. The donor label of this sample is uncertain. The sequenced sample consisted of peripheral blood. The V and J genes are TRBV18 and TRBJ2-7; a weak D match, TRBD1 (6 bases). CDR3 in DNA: TGTGCCAGCTCACCCACAGGGTCCTACGAGCAGTACTTC. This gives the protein CASSPTGSYEQYF.